The rows below give T cell receptor beta chains drawn from one sample of a study of blood T cell repertoires in COVID-19. The table came from immunoSEQ multiplex PCR; TCRdb's copy has only in-frame clones and leaves some out. Of about 220,000 clones listed, roughly 90% are singletons. The sequencing input was peripheral blood. These receptors were obtained from a middle-aged man with active or convalescent COVID-19. The CDR3 runs from the conserved cysteine through the conserved F or W. The D gene is left open where the match is weak. Clone size, where shown, is once, few, many, or a class for clones that have expanded.

d_gene | j_gene | abundance | v_gene | CDR3nt | CDR3aa
NA | TRBJ1-1 | NA | TRBV20-1 | TGCAGTGTGGACAGGAACACTGAAGCTTTCTTT | CSVDRNTEAFF
NA | TRBJ2-5 | NA | TRBV4-2 | TGTGCCAGCAGCCAAGTTCGGAGTGGTCAAGAGACCCAGTACTTC | CASSQVRSGQETQYF
NA | TRBJ2-3 | NA | TRBV28 | TGTGCCAGCAGTTTCCTTCGGTACACAGATACGCAGTATTTT | CASSFLRYTDTQYF
NA | TRBJ1-5 | few | TRBV27 | TGTGCCAGCAGTTTAGGGGGCCCCAATCAGCCCCAGCATTTT | CASSLGGPNQPQHF
NA | TRBJ2-2 | NA | TRBV10-1 | TGCGCCACCCAGAGGGCCGCGAACACCGGGGAGCTGTTTTTT | CATQRAANTGELFF
NA | TRBJ1-1 | NA | TRBV9 | TGTGCCAGCAGCTCAAGACTCGGGGGAACTGAAGCTTTCTTT | CASSSRLGGTEAFF
NA | TRBJ1-1 | NA | TRBV2 | TGTGCCAGCACCGTCAGTGGCACTGAAGCTTTCTTT | CASTVSGTEAFF
TRBD1 | TRBJ1-4 | NA | TRBV10-3 | TGTGCCATCAGCCCCGGGACAGGGGATGAAAAACTGTTTTTT | CAISPGTGDEKLFF
TRBD1 | TRBJ1-5 | NA | TRBV4-1 | TGCGCCAGCAGCCCCAAGGGGACAGACAATCAGCCCCAGCATTTT | CASSPKGTDNQPQHF
NA | TRBJ2-7 | NA | TRBV6-5 | TGTGCCAGCAGTTACTCTCGGCCAGGGACATGGTACGAGCAGTACTTC | CASSYSRPGTWYEQYF
NA | TRBJ1-6 | NA | TRBV27 | TGTGCCAGCAGTTTGACCGGGATTTCACCCCTCCACTTT | CASSLTGISPLHF
TRBD2 | TRBJ2-7 | NA | TRBV11-3 | TGTGCCAGCAGCCAAGACCGGGGACTACAGACCTACGAGCAGTACTTC | CASSQDRGLQTYEQYF
NA | TRBJ1-5 | few | TRBV28 | TGTGCCAGCAGTTCGGGTTATGGCAGGGACTGGCCCCAGCATTTT | CASSSGYGRDWPQHF
NA | TRBJ2-5 | once | TRBV27 | TGTGCCAGCAGTTTACTTTCTGGCCGCCGTGAGACCCAGTACTTC | CASSLLSGRRETQYF
NA | TRBJ1-1 | NA | TRBV28 | TGTGCCAGCAGTCCCCACAGGGTAGTTTACACTGAAGCTTTCTTT | CASSPHRVVYTEAFF
TRBD2 | TRBJ2-2 | NA | TRBV23-1 | TGCGCCAGCAGTCAATTATGGTTTGGGGGACTAGCGGGGGAAACCGGGGAGCTGTTTTTT | CASSQLWFGGLAGETGELFF
NA | TRBJ1-2 | NA | TRBV9 | TGTGCCAGCAGCGGGGGAGGAGGGCTCGGAGGCACCTTC | CASSGGGGLGGTF
TRBD1 | TRBJ1-1 | few | TRBV7-8 | TGTGCCAGCAGCTTAGTAGGACAGGACCCTGAAGCTTTCTTT | CASSLVGQDPEAFF
TRBD1 | TRBJ1-2 | NA | TRBV19 | TGTGCCAGTAGTATAGACCAAACCTGGACAGGTGGCTACACCTTC | CASSIDQTWTGGYTF
NA | TRBJ2-7 | NA | TRBV28 | TGTGCCAGCAGTATGGGGCAGGTCCCCTACGAGCAGTACTTC | CASSMGQVPYEQYF
NA | TRBJ2-3 | NA | TRBV4-1 | TGCGCCAGCAGCCAAGGCAGAACAACAGATACGCAGTATTTT | CASSQGRTTDTQYF
TRBD1 | TRBJ1-1 | NA | TRBV6-5 | TGTGCCAGCAGTAAAAGGGACAGGCACACTGAAGCTTTCTTT | CASSKRDRHTEAFF